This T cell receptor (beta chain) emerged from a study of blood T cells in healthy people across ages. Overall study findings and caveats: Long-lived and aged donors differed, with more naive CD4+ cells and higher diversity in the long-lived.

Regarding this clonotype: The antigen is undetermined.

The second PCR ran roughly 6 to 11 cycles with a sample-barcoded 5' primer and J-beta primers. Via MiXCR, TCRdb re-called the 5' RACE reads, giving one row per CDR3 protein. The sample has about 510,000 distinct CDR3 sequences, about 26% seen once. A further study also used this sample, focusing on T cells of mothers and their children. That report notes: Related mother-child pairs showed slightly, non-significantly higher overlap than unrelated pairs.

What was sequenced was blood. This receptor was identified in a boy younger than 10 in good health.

CDR3 bases: TGTGCCAGCAGTTACTTACAGGGGATAGTAACCTACGAGCAGTACTTC. It encodes CASSYLQGIVTYEQYF. The chain combines TRBV6-6 with TRBJ2-7, with TRBD1 identical over 7 bases. Trimming removed 1 base from V and 2 bases from J; junction bases left unmatched: 8. Per germline, CDR1 MNHNY and CDR2 SVGAGI (reference sequence). CDR3 length: 16 amino acids.